This T cell receptor (beta chain) appears in the sequencing data of a study of blood T cell repertoires in COVID-19. Study-wide background: PBMCs, B-cell-depleted T cells, or T cells provided the cDNA or gDNA that made up the material.

The CDR3 is made up of 15 amino acids. The V end lost 0 bases, the J end lost 7 bases, and 15 bases lay between the germline ends. Germline loops: CDR1 MGHRA, CDR2 YSYEKL. Measured with immunoSEQ multiplex PCR; TCRdb has only the in-frame clones, and not every one. The sample carries fewer than 300,000 clones, just over 90% recorded once. The rearrangement joins TRBV4-1 to TRBJ1-2; D uncertain. The sequence came from a woman in her twenties or thirties with COVID-19, enrolled during active disease. Material for sequencing was peripheral blood. CDR3 DNA sequence: TGCGCCAGCAGCCAAGAGATGGCGGGGAGAGGTGGCTACACCTTC. It is translated as CASSQEMAGRGGYTF.